These 17 T cell receptor beta chains were all obtained from the same sample, sequenced in a study of Graves' ophthalmopathy and Graves' hyperthyroidism. CDR3 regions of TCR beta were amplified from RNA transcripts. HTBI-primed RT-PCR formed the first round, and a multiplex PCR formed the second. MiXCR, applied by TCRdb to the multiplex PCR reads, yields one record per CDR3 protein. Of approximately 540,000 distinct CDR3 sequences in the sample, about 40% are singletons; the top ten hold about 4%. The sequenced sample consisted of peripheral blood or thyroid tissue (not recorded which). The origin of the receptors is an adult man with Graves' hyperthyroidism.

In this sample, this clonotype turned up many times. The J gene is TRBJ1-5, the V gene TRBV20-1; D not certain. The CDR3 covers 15 residues. Looked up from germline, CDR1 is DFQATT and CDR2 is SNEGSKA (reference sequence). Trimming removed 3 bases at V and 3 bases at J, with 15 bases between. CDR3 in DNA: TGCAGTGCTAGCGTGCAGACTCCCTACAATCAGCCCCAGCATTTT. Translated, it gives CSASVQTPYNQPQHF.

In its sample, this clonotype was seen many times. The J gene is TRBJ1-4, the V gene TRBV12-3 or TRBV12-4; D gene uncertain. The ends were cut back, 6 bases at V and 5 bases at J, with 13 bases in the middle. CDR3 size: 14 residues. DNA for the CDR3: TGTGCCAGCAGGGAGGGAGGGAAGAATGAAAAACTGTTTTTT. Translated, it gives CASREGGKNEKLFF.

On this clonotype: One base away lies a much larger clone, so this may be a sequencing read error. The chain has TRBV2 and TRBJ2-5, with TRBD2 identical over 9 bases. There are 15 residues in the CDR3. Germline values: CDR1 SNHLY, CDR2 FYNNEI. V gave up 8 bases and J gave up 1 base; unmatched junction bases: 8. The CDR3 sequence: CASQRLAAPQETQYF. The CDR3 region has the DNA TGTGCCAGCCAGCGACTAGCGGCACCCCAAGAGACCCAGTACTTC. Drawing the rest from reference TRBV2 and TRBJ2-5, the complete variable domain is EPEVTQTPSHQVTQMGQEVILRCVPISNHLYFYWYRQILGQKVEFLVSFYNNEISEKSEIFDDQFSVERPDGSNFTLKIRSTKLEDSAMYFCASQRLAAPQETQYFGPGTRLLVL.

The rearrangement uses TRBV5-1 and TRBJ1-2; D not resolved. From germline, CDR1 is SGHRS and CDR2 YFSETQ. V lost 0 bases, J lost 2 bases, and 11 bases lay in between. The CDR3 sequence is 15 residues long. This CDR3 is CASSLGRTGNYGYTF. The DNA of the CDR3 is TGCGCCAGCAGCTTGGGCCGGACGGGAAACTATGGCTACACCTTC.

J is TRBJ2-7 and V is TRBV2, with 9 bases identical to TRBD1. The CDR3 runs 16 residues. CDR1 SNHLY and CDR2 FYNNEI come from the germline V gene. The ends lost 6 bases at V and 0 bases at J; junction bases unmatched: 9. The CDR3 is CASRRKGQGRSYEQYF. The CDR3 DNA reads TGTGCCAGCAGACGAAAGGGACAGGGACGCTCCTACGAGCAGTACTTC.

This clonotype was observed at least ten times. V and J are TRBV20-1 and TRBJ1-2; D is unclear. Germline assignment: CDR1 DFQATT and CDR2 SNEGSKA (reference sequence). Trimming pared 0 bases from V and 4 bases from J, leaving 12 bases between. This CDR3 spans 14 amino acids. CDR3 region: CSARDGSRPYGYTF. In DNA form, the CDR3 reads TGCAGTGCTAGAGATGGCAGCCGGCCCTATGGCTACACCTTC.

A remark on this clonotype: A read error may explain this, as a much larger clone is one base away. This chain links TRBV7-9 with TRBJ1-6; D gene unclear. The CDR3 has 17 residues. CDR1 is SEHNR, CDR2 FQNEAQ, per germline (reference sequence). Trimming cost V 5 bases and J 4 bases, with 18 bases left between them. This CDR3 is CASSRDLPDRYNSPLHF. The CDR3 DNA reads TGTGCCAGCAGCCGAGATCTCCCGGACCGGTATAATTCACCCCTCCACTTT.

Note on this clonotype: This may be a read error, as it is one base from a much larger clone. The V and J genes are TRBV6-5 and TRBJ1-3; the D is unclear. The germline V gene has CDR1 MNHEY and CDR2 SVGAGI. This CDR3 spans 9 amino acids. CDR3 DNA: TGTGCCGGCAGTTTCAGCATATATTTT. This translates into CAGSFSIYF.

Comment on this clonotype: A much larger clonotype is one base distant, so this may be a read error. Since the CDR3 does not end with the conserved phenylalanine or tryptophan, this likely comes from a read error. V usage is TRBV19 and J usage is TRBJ2-2, with unresolved D. There are 12 residues in the CDR3. Looked up from germline, CDR1 is LNHDA and CDR2 is SQIVND (reference sequence). Trimming stripped 5 bases from V and 6 bases from J, with 7 bases between. The CDR3 is CASSGASGELFL. In DNA, the CDR3 is TGTGCCAGTAGTGGAGCGTCCGGGGAGCTGTTTCTT.

The table lists this clonotype with many counts. The gene calls are TRBV7-2 and TRBJ1-1; D not certain. V lost 1 base, J lost 1 base, and 10 bases lay in between. The CDR3 is 15 residues long. Germline CDR1 reads SGHTA; CDR2 reads FQGNSA. CDR3 residues: CASSLGLRRNTEAFF. CDR3 sequence (DNA): TGTGCCAGCAGCTTAGGCCTACGGAGGAACACTGAAGCTTTCTTT.

This clonotype has a handful of counts. This rearrangement joins TRBV29-1 to TRBJ2-1; 9 nucleotides match TRBD2. J gave up 9 bases and V 8 bases, and 11 bases lay outside the gene matches. Germline lookup yields CDR1 SQVTM and CDR2 ANQGSEA. This CDR3 is 13 amino acids long. This CDR3 reads CSSVAGVHGEQFF. CDR3 DNA sequence: TGCAGCTCGGTAGCGGGAGTGCATGGTGAGCAGTTCTTC.

Many counts were recorded for this clonotype. The V and J genes are TRBV7-9 and TRBJ2-6; the D is unclear. CDR3 length: 15 amino acids. The germline gives CDR1 SEHNR, CDR2 FQNEAQ (reference sequence). V lost 5 bases and J lost 6, with 14 bases in between. The CDR3 bases are TGTGCCAGCAGCCAATGGACGGACCCGGCCAACGTCCTGACTTTC. Translating it yields CASSQWTDPANVLTF.

V usage is TRBV7-2 and J usage is TRBJ2-2; 9 positions match TRBD2. Germline V gene lookup returns CDR1 SGHTA and CDR2 FQGNSA. The CDR3 has 15 amino acids. The V gene end was trimmed by 5 bases and the J gene end by 5 bases; junction bases not matched to a gene: 6. This CDR3 reads CASSRTSVQTGELFF. Written as DNA, the CDR3 is TGTGCCAGCAGCCGGACTAGCGTGCAGACCGGGGAGCTGTTTTTT.

This clonotype was counted between two and nine times. V usage is TRBV29-1 and J usage is TRBJ2-7, with D tentatively TRBD2 (6 bases). This CDR3 is 14 amino acids long. Germline V lookup: CDR1 SQVTM, CDR2 ANQGSEA. Trimming pared 3 bases from V and 4 bases from J, leaving 16 bases between. The CDR3 DNA is TGCAGCGTTGAGTCCGGGACTGGAGCTTACGAGCAGTACTTC. Translated: CSVESGTGAYEQYF.

This clonotype has at least ten counts. The chain has TRBV10-3 and TRBJ1-1, with a weak D call TRBD1 (5 bases). The length of the CDR3 is 15 residues. Germline lookup yields CDR1 ENHRY and CDR2 SYGVKD. The V gene lost 2 bases and the J gene lost 6 bases, with 16 bases spanning the gap. For the CDR3, the DNA is TGTGCCATCAGTGAGATGTTTGGGGGGATGGCTGAAGCTTTCTTT. It specifies CAISEMFGGMAEAFF.

Ten or more counts support this clonotype. V is TRBV20-1 and J is TRBJ1-1; D gene uncertain. The germline V gene has CDR1 DFQATT and CDR2 SNEGSKA (reference sequence). The length of the CDR3 is 13 residues. V was pared by 1 base and J by 8 bases, with 14 bases between. The CDR3 loop is CSARGPDVPEAFF. CDR3 nucleotide sequence: TGCAGTGCTAGAGGACCGGACGTCCCCGAAGCTTTCTTT.

On this clonotype itself: This sequence may be a read error, since a much larger clone differs from it by one base. This sequence joins TRBV10-3 and TRBJ2-7; TRBD1 aligns across 10 bases. CDR1 is ENHRY and CDR2 is SYGVKD in the germline V gene. The CDR3 has 13 residues. Trimming at V came to 6 bases and at J to 3 bases, leaving 2 bases not matched to a gene. The CDR3 DNA follows: TGTGCCATCAGCCGGACAGGGGGCTACGAGCAGTACTTC. This translates into CAISRTGGYEQYF.